This T cell receptor (beta chain) derives from a study of identical twins. TCRdb re-analysed the 5' RACE reads in MiXCR, keeping a single row per CDR3 protein. There are 400,000 to 550,000 distinct CDR3 sequences in the sample; 20% to 25% occur only once, and 2.9% lies in the top ten. The CDR3 sequence is 15 residues long. Trimming shortened V by 0 bases and J by 2 bases, and 8 bases separated the two germline ends. CDR1 is DFQATT, CDR2 SNEGSKA, per germline (reference sequence). The same data also went into a second study, on T cells expressing NK-cell markers.

Sequenced sample: CD4+ T cells sorted from blood. This receptor was obtained from a woman between 18 and 30 years old in good health. This rearrangement joins TRBV20-1 to TRBJ2-6; no clear D gene. The chain's CDR3 is CSARDRDTGANVLTF. CDR3 nucleotide sequence: TGCAGTGCTAGAGATCGTGACACTGGGGCCAACGTCCTGACTTTC.